These T cell receptor beta chains were read from a single sample in a study of low-dose radiotherapy and immunotherapy resistance in tumors. Using its own MiXCR run on the reads, TCRdb lists one record per CDR3 protein. The table lists 57,000 or so distinct CDR3 sequences, around 25% of them singletons. The sequencing here drew on PBMCs, taken before treatment. The receptors stem from a male donor with prostate cancer. The CDR3 runs from the conserved cysteine through the conserved F or W. D genes are given only for firm matches. Clone sizes are given selectively: once, few, many, or a class where the clone is expanded.

TRBD1	many	TRBV30	TRBJ2-7	15	CAWSPIGQGAYEQYF	TGTGCCTGGAGTCCAATAGGACAGGGAGCCTACGAGCAGTACTTC
-	-	TRBV7-9	TRBJ2-7	13	CASSLLSSLEQYF	TGTGCCAGCAGCTTATTGTCCTCCCTCGAGCAGTACTTC
-	-	TRBV6-8	TRBJ2-1	12	CASSNPRGEQFF	TGTGCCAGCAGCAACCCTCGAGGTGAGCAGTTCTTC
-	many	TRBV20-1	TRBJ1-5	14	CSARGQRPNQPQHF	TGCAGTGCTAGAGGACAGCGACCCAATCAGCCCCAGCATTTT
-	many	TRBV18	TRBJ1-5	14	CASSPSGPDQPQHF	TGTGCCAGCTCACCTTCAGGGCCCGATCAGCCCCAGCATTTT
-	many	TRBV28	TRBJ1-1	13	CASSLDGNTEAFF	TGTGCCAGCAGTTTAGACGGGAACACTGAAGCTTTCTTT
TRBD1	many	TRBV20-1	TRBJ2-7	12	CSARGQGYEQYF	TGCAGTGCTCGCGGACAGGGGTACGAGCAGTACTTC
-	many	TRBV20-1	TRBJ2-1	14	CSAIQAPKPNEQFF	TGCAGTGCTATACAGGCCCCAAAACCCAATGAGCAGTTCTTC
TRBD2	-	TRBV28	TRBJ2-7	15	CASRPGTRGVYEQYF	TGTGCCAGCAGGCCCGGGACTAGAGGCGTCTACGAGCAGTACTTC
TRBD1	many	TRBV19	TRBJ1-2	14	CASKGQGLNYGYTF	TGTGCCAGTAAAGGACAGGGCCTTAACTATGGCTACACCTTC
-	many	TRBV6-2/TRBV6-3	TRBJ2-1	15	CASSPRRQVYNEQFF	TGTGCCAGCAGCCCCCGTAGACAGGTATACAATGAGCAGTTCTTC
-	many	TRBV2	TRBJ2-2	15	CASSRWQGSTGELFF	TGTGCCAGCAGCCGCTGGCAGGGGAGCACCGGGGAGCTGTTTTTT
-	many	TRBV2	TRBJ1-5	13	CASSEGGAGAQHF	TGTGCCAGCAGTGAAGGTGGTGCGGGGGCCCAGCATTTT
-	few	TRBV6-2/TRBV6-3	TRBJ2-7	14	CASSSTQGGDEQYF	TGTGCCAGCAGCTCGACCCAGGGCGGGGACGAGCAGTACTTC
-	-	TRBV10-2	TRBJ2-7	14	CASSALTGPHEQYF	TGCGCCAGCAGTGCCCTTACAGGGCCCCACGAGCAGTACTTC
TRBD1	many	TRBV2	TRBJ2-3	15	CASSVGTGQTDTQYF	TGTGCCAGCAGTGTTGGGACAGGGCAGACAGATACGCAGTATTTT
-	many	TRBV5-1	TRBJ2-7	12	CASSRDGYEQYF	TGCGCCAGCAGCCGGGACGGCTACGAGCAGTACTTC
TRBD2	many	TRBV11-3	TRBJ2-3	17	CASSLRTSGSGGDTQYF	TGTGCCAGCAGCCTACGGACTAGCGGGAGTGGTGGGGATACGCAGTATTTT
-	medium-sized	TRBV28	TRBJ2-1	15	CASSESRGLYNEQFF	TGTGCCAGCAGTGAGTCGCGGGGGCTTTACAATGAGCAGTTCTTC
-	many	TRBV29-1	TRBJ1-4	15	CSVERRDATNEKLFF	TGCAGCGTTGAAAGGCGGGACGCAACTAATGAAAAACTGTTTTTT
-	many	TRBV20-1	TRBJ1-3	14	CSAKDYRAGNTIYF	TGCAGTGCTAAAGACTACAGGGCTGGAAACACCATATATTTT
-	many	TRBV27	TRBJ2-7	13	CASRRTAWYEQYF	TGTGCCAGCAGGAGGACAGCCTGGTACGAGCAGTACTTC
-	many	TRBV19	TRBJ2-7	13	CASGPVGTHEQYF	TGTGCTTCCGGACCCGTTGGGACCCACGAGCAGTACTTC
TRBD2	-	TRBV5-6	TRBJ2-5	16	CASSPRLAEIQETQYF	TGTGCCAGCAGCCCCCGACTAGCGGAGATCCAAGAGACCCAGTACTTC
-	many	TRBV5-1	TRBJ1-6	14	CASSSGPLNSPLHF	TGCGCCAGCAGCTCGGGACCGCTTAATTCACCCCTCCACTTT
TRBD1	many	TRBV18	TRBJ2-7	16	CASSPGFGTGVLEQYF	TGTGCCAGCTCACCGGGTTTCGGGACAGGGGTTTTGGAGCAGTACTTC
-	many	TRBV12-5	TRBJ2-7	14	CASGIRGGSYEQYF	TGTGCTAGTGGCATCAGAGGGGGATCCTACGAGCAGTACTTC
-	many	TRBV5-1	TRBJ2-1	15	CASSNPGVSYNEQFF	TGCGCCAGCAGCAATCCGGGGGTCTCCTACAATGAGCAGTTCTTC
-	-	TRBV18	TRBJ1-3	14	CASSPEIAGNTIYF	TGTGCCAGCTCACCAGAGATAGCCGGAAACACCATATATTTT
-	many	TRBV7-9	TRBJ1-1	12	CASSLARIEAFF	TGTGCCAGCAGCTTAGCACGTATTGAAGCTTTCTTT
-	many	TRBV2	TRBJ1-1	12	CASLDLGAEAFF	TGTGCCAGCCTGGACCTAGGGGCTGAAGCTTTCTTT
-	many	TRBV28	TRBJ1-1	14	CASGPWGRGTEAFF	TGTGCCAGCGGCCCGTGGGGCCGGGGCACTGAAGCTTTCTTT
TRBD2	-	TRBV9	TRBJ2-5	16	CASSVASGTTQETQYF	TGTGCCAGCAGCGTAGCGAGCGGGACGACCCAAGAGACCCAGTACTTC
-	-	TRBV27	TRBJ1-5	14	CASRGMLGNQPQHF	TGTGCCAGCAGAGGTATGCTGGGCAATCAGCCCCAGCATTTT
-	many	TRBV5-1	TRBJ1-5	14	CASSPGTSNQPQHF	TGCGCCAGCAGCCCCGGGACAAGCAATCAGCCCCAGCATTTT
TRBD2	many	TRBV2	TRBJ2-5	16	CASSEGTSGREETQYF	TGTGCCAGCAGTGAGGGGACTAGCGGGAGGGAAGAGACCCAGTACTTC
TRBD1	-	TRBV6-2/TRBV6-3	TRBJ2-5	15	CASSYEQGARETQYF	TGTGCCAGCAGTTACGAACAGGGGGCTCGGGAGACCCAGTACTTC
-	medium-sized	TRBV5-1	TRBJ1-1	13	CASSLHGPYEAFF	TGCGCCAGCAGCTTACACGGGCCTTATGAAGCTTTCTTT
TRBD2	many	TRBV19	TRBJ2-1	18	CASSIDLVAGGPGNEQFF	TGTGCCAGTAGTATAGATCTAGTAGCGGGAGGGCCAGGCAATGAGCAGTTCTTC
TRBD2	-	TRBV5-6	TRBJ2-5	13	CASSLASGETQYF	TGTGCCAGCAGCCTGGCTAGCGGGGAGACCCAGTACTTC
-	many	TRBV18	TRBJ1-1	17	CASSPVMLRASNTEAFF	TGTGCCAGCTCACCTGTTATGCTCCGAGCGTCGAACACTGAAGCTTTCTTT
TRBD1	-	TRBV9	TRBJ2-2	14	CASRGQTNTGELFF	TGTGCCAGCCGGGGACAGACGAACACCGGGGAGCTGTTTTTT
-	many	TRBV28	TRBJ2-7	14	CASSMGAGFTEQYF	TGTGCCAGCAGCATGGGGGCGGGATTCACCGAGCAGTACTTC
-	few	TRBV4-1	TRBJ2-7	16	CASSQDWESGGYEQYF	TGTGCCAGCAGCCAAGATTGGGAGTCCGGGGGCTACGAGCAGTACTTC
-	many	TRBV9	TRBJ1-3	15	CASSAATGTGNTIYF	TGTGCCAGCAGCGCAGCAACAGGGACGGGAAACACCATATATTTT
TRBD1	many	TRBV29-1	TRBJ1-2	12	CSDMTGGYGYTF	TGCAGCGATATGACAGGGGGATATGGCTACACCTTC